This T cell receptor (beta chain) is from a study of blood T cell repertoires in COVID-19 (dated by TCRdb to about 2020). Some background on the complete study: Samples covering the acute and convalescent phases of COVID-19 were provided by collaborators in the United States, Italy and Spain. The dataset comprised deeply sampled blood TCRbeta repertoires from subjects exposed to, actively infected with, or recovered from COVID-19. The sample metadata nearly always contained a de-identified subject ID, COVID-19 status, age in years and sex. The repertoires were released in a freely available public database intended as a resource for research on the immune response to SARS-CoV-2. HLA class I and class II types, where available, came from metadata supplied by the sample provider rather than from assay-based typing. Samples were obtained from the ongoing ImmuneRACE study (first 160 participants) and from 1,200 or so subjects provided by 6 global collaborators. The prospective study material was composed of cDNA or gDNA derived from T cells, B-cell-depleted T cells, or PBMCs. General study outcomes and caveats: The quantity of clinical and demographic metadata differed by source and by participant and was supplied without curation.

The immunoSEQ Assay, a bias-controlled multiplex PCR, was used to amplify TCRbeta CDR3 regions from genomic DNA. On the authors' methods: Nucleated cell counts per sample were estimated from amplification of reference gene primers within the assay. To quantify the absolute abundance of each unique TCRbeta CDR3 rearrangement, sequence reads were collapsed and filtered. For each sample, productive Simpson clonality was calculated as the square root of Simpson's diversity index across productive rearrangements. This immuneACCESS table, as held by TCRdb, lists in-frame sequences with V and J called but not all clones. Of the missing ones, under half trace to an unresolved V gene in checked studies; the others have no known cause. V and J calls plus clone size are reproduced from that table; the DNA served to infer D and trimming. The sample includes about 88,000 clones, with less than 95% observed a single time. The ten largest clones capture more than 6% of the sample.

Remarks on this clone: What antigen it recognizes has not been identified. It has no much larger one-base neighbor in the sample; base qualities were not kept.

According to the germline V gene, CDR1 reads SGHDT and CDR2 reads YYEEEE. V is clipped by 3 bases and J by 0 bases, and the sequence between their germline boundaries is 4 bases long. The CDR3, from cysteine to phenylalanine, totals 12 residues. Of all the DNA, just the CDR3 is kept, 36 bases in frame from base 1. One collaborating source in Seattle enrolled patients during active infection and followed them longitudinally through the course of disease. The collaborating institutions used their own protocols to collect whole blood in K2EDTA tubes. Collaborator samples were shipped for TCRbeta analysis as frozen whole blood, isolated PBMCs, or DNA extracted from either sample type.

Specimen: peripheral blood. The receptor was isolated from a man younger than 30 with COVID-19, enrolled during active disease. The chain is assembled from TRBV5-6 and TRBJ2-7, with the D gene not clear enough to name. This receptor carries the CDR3 CASSWSSYEQYF. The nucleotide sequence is TGTGCCAGCAGCTGGAGCTCCTACGAGCAGTACTTC.